These 27 T cell receptor beta chains share one sample of origin, sequenced in a study of shared clonotypes between healthy human individuals. Using immunoSEQ multiplex PCR, the repertoire was profiled, and TCRdb retains in-frame clones only, with some absent. Altogether 2.5 million or so clones are present, approximately 92% being singletons, with the ten largest covering over 0.12%. Specimen: naive CD4+ T cells sorted from blood. Subset: CD45RA+ positively selected. The receptors come from a man aged 18 to 29 in good health.

This chain links TRBV6-5 with TRBJ2-1, with D uncertain. The CDR3 totals 14 residues. CDR1 and CDR2 (germline): MNHEY, SVGAGI. Trimming cost V 0 bases and J 4 bases, with 7 bases left between them. CDR3 nucleotides: TGTGCCAGCAGTTACTCGAATGTATACAATGAGCAGTTCTTC. It codes for CASSYSNVYNEQFF.

J is TRBJ2-3 and V is TRBV19; 13 bases fit TRBD2. The germline gives CDR1 LNHDA, CDR2 SQIVND (reference sequence). CDR3 size: 16 residues. V was pared by 5 bases and J by 3 bases, with 5 bases of the junction left unmatched. The CDR3 loop is CASSFLTSGGTDTQYF. CDR3 in DNA: TGTGCCAGTAGTTTCCTGACTAGCGGGGGGACAGATACGCAGTATTTT.

This clone appeared once. V usage is TRBV7-6 and J usage is TRBJ2-2; D is ambiguous. The CDR3 contains 16 residues. Looked up from germline, CDR1 is SGHVS and CDR2 is FNYEAQ. V dropped 5 bases and J dropped 2 bases, with 15 bases sitting between them. CDR3 residues: CASSRALLSNTGELFF. The CDR3 nucleotides read TGTGCCAGCAGCCGAGCCCTTTTGAGTAACACCGGGGAGCTGTTTTTT.

The chain employs TRBV18 and TRBJ2-7; 9 positions agree with TRBD1. Germline CDR1 and CDR2: KGHSH and LQKENI. The CDR3 is 16 amino acids. After removal of 2 bases from V and 6 bases from J, the junction contained 11 bases not matched to a gene. CDR3: CASSPTDRGALGEQYF. CDR3 nucleotide sequence: TGTGCCAGCTCACCAACAGACAGGGGGGCTCTTGGCGAGCAGTACTTC.

This rearrangement joins TRBV19 to TRBJ2-7; D gene unclear. Trimming stripped 7 bases from V and 11 bases from J, with 33 bases between. This CDR3 comprises 17 residues. Germline V gene sequence: CDR1 LNHDA, CDR2 SQIVND (reference sequence). The CDR3 DNA reads as TGTGCCAGTACGAGCGCCGCCAAAGAACTTATGGCAGCACCAAAGTACTTC. This encodes CASTSAAKELMAAPKYF.

In the case of this clone: Other DNA sequences in this sample translate to the same CDR3. The chain combines TRBV5-1 with TRBJ2-3; 7 bases agree with TRBD1. The germline gives CDR1 SGHRS, CDR2 YFSETQ. CDR3 length equals 14 residues. V lost 4 bases to trimming and J lost 0 bases; unmatched junction nucleotides: 2. This CDR3 reads CASSPGQSTDTQYF. CDR3 sequence (DNA): TGCGCCAGCAGCCCGGGACAGAGCACAGATACGCAGTATTTT.

The chain joins TRBV29-1 to TRBJ1-5; 10 bases map to TRBD1. Germline V gene lookup returns CDR1 SQVTM and CDR2 ANQGSEA. This CDR3 is built from 16 residues. Trimming took 2 bases from V and 0 from J; bases not matched to a gene: 4. CDR3 in DNA: TGCAGCGTTGAAAGGGACAGGGGCTATAGCAATCAGCCCCAGCATTTT. Translation gives CSVERDRGYSNQPQHF.

This chain joins TRBV7-8 and TRBJ1-4; D not resolved. Germline CDR1 and CDR2: SGHVS and FQNEAQ. Trimming removed 1 base at V and 4 bases at J, with 10 bases between. The CDR3 is made up of 15 amino acids. The CDR3 coding sequence is TGTGCCAGCAGCTTAGAGTTGAGGCTTAATGAAAAACTGTTTTTT. It codes for CASSLELRLNEKLFF. The complete variable domain, with remaining parts taken from reference TRBV7-8 and TRBJ1-4, reads GAGVSQSPRYKVAKRGQDVALRCDPISGHVSLFWYQQALGQGPEFLTYFQNEAQLDKSGLPSDRFFAERPEGSVSTLKIQRTQQEDSAVYLCASSLELRLNEKLFFGSGTQLSVL.

The chain employs TRBV10-3 and TRBJ2-1; the D gene is possibly TRBD2 (6 bases). Per germline, CDR1 ENHRY and CDR2 SYGVKD. Deletions cut 3 bases from V and 2 bases from J, with 14 bases between. This CDR3 is built from 16 residues. The DNA of the CDR3 is TGTGCCATCAGTGACAGGACTAATTTGGCCTACAATGAGCAGTTCTTC. This translates into CAISDRTNLAYNEQFF.

The chain joins TRBV11-3 to TRBJ2-3; 7 bases match TRBD1. Germline V lookup: CDR1 SGHNT, CDR2 YENEEA. V trimming: 2 bases; J trimming: 2 bases; junction bases outside the gene matches: 1. This CDR3 has 14 amino acids. The CDR3 DNA follows: TGTGCCAGCAGCTTAAGGGGGCCCACAGATACGCAGTATTTT. Translated: CASSLRGPTDTQYF.

V is TRBV27 and J is TRBJ2-6; no clear D gene. Germline CDR1 reads MNHEY; CDR2 reads SMNVEV (reference sequence). The CDR3 contains 15 residues. Deletions cut 6 bases from V and 0 bases from J, with 9 bases between. CDR3 amino acids: CASRVDGSGANVLTF. The CDR3 region has the DNA TGTGCCAGCAGAGTGGACGGCTCTGGGGCCAACGTCCTGACTTTC. Combining the CDR3 with reference TRBV27 and TRBJ2-6 gives the whole variable domain EAQVTQNPRYLITVTGKKLTVTCSQNMNHEYMSWYRQDPGLGLRQIYYSMNVEVTDKGDVPEGYKVSRKEKRNFPLILESPSPNQTSLYFCASRVDGSGANVLTFGAGSRLTVL.

This clone showed up just once. This chain joins TRBV5-5 and TRBJ2-7; 8 bases are a match to TRBD2. The CDR3 runs 15 residues. The ends lost 0 bases at V and 7 bases at J; junction bases unmatched: 9. Per germline, CDR1 SGHKS and CDR2 YYEKEE (reference sequence). CDR3: CASSLAHSGNDEQYF. The CDR3 DNA sequence: TGTGCCAGCAGCTTGGCCCATAGCGGGAACGATGAGCAGTACTTC.

This clone was observed a handful of times. This chain joins TRBV18 and TRBJ2-2; 8 bases match TRBD2. CDR1 is KGHSH, CDR2 LQKENI, per germline. V dropped 0 bases and J dropped 7; count of bases not matched to a gene: 4. The CDR3 consists of 15 residues. The CDR3 reads CASSPPSGSGGELFF. The CDR3 region has the DNA TGTGCCAGCTCACCACCGAGCGGGAGTGGCGGGGAGCTGTTTTTT.

J is TRBJ2-3 and V is TRBV6-5; possibly TRBD1 or TRBD2 for D (5 bases each). Germline CDR1 and CDR2: MNHEY and SVGAGI. The V gene lost 6 bases and the J gene lost 1 base, with 11 bases spanning the gap. This CDR3 is 14 amino acids long. The CDR3 DNA reads TGTGCCAGCAGCTCAGGGCGGGGCACAGATACGCAGTATTTT. Its translation is CASSSGRGTDTQYF.

This clone was counted only a few times. The rearrangement uses TRBV2 and TRBJ1-1, with D perhaps matching TRBD1 (5 bases). The ends were cut back, 4 bases at V and 1 base at J, with 10 bases in the middle. The CDR3 runs 14 residues. From germline, CDR1 is SNHLY and CDR2 FYNNEI. CDR3 bases: TGTGCCAGCAGTGTTAAACAGGCGAACACTGAAGCTTTCTTT. This sequence encodes CASSVKQANTEAFF.

The chain uses TRBV11-2 and TRBJ1-1, with a possible D match to TRBD1 (5 bases). Germline values: CDR1 SGHAT, CDR2 FQNNGV. Deletions cut 6 bases from V and 4 bases from J, with 15 bases between. This CDR3 comprises 14 residues. CDR3 region: CASRGQGVGTEAFF. The CDR3 DNA reads TGTGCCAGCAGGGGCCAGGGCGTGGGCACTGAAGCTTTCTTT. The whole variable domain, remainder taken from reference TRBV11-2 and TRBJ1-1, is EAGVAQSPRYKIIEKRQSVAFWCNPISGHATLYWYQQILGQGPKLLIQFQNNGVVDDSQLPKDRFSAERLKGVDSTLKIQPAKLEDSAVYLCASRGQGVGTEAFFGQGTRLTVV.

V and J are TRBV30 and TRBJ2-1; D is perhaps TRBD2 (5 bases). The V gene lost 1 base and the J gene lost 4 bases, with 20 bases spanning the gap. CDR3 length: 17 amino acids. In germline, CDR1 is GTSNPN, CDR2 SVGIG (reference sequence). CDR3 bases: TGTGCCTGGAGTGACCCCGCGGGCGGTCGGGCATACAATGAGCAGTTCTTC. Protein sequence: CAWSDPAGGRAYNEQFF.

This chain uses TRBV28 with TRBJ1-3, with a possible D match to TRBD1 (5 bases). CDR1 and CDR2 (germline): MDHEN, SYDVKM. The CDR3 spans 16 residues. The germline V and J ends were trimmed by 4 bases and 0 bases, with 13 bases remaining between them. CDR3 in amino acids: CASSSSWDRSGNTIYF. The CDR3 DNA reads TGTGCCAGCAGTTCATCCTGGGACCGCTCTGGAAACACCATATATTTT.

Worth noting for this clone: Distinct nucleotide sequences in the sample also encode this CDR3. V and J are TRBV10-3 and TRBJ2-6, with a weak D call TRBD1 (6 bases). This CDR3 comprises 15 residues. Germline V CDR1 and CDR2: ENHRY, SYGVKD. V lost 2 bases and J 1 base, leaving 6 bases between the germline ends. The CDR3 loop reads CAISETGSGANVLTF. CDR3 nucleotide sequence: TGTGCCATCAGTGAGACAGGGTCTGGGGCCAACGTCCTGACTTTC.

The rearrangement uses TRBV15 and TRBJ2-3; 12 nucleotides match TRBD2. Germline V gene sequence: CDR1 LNHNV, CDR2 YYDKDF (reference sequence). The CDR3 totals 16 residues. The V and J ends lost 5 bases and 1 base, in that order; junction bases with no gene match: 4. The CDR3 DNA is TGTGCCACCAGCCCGCGACTAGCGGGAGGCACAGATACGCAGTATTTT. As protein: CATSPRLAGGTDTQYF.

The gene calls are TRBV5-1 and TRBJ2-5; TRBD2 matches at 9 bases. This CDR3 is 14 amino acids long. Trimming at V came to 3 bases and at J to 4 bases, leaving 4 bases not matched to a gene. Germline loops: CDR1 SGHRS, CDR2 YFSETQ. The CDR3 here is CASSSTSGTETQYF. CDR3 sequence (DNA): TGCGCCAGCAGCTCGACTAGCGGAACAGAGACCCAGTACTTC.

The chain uses TRBV6-5 and TRBJ1-5, with TRBD1 matching 7 bases. J was trimmed by 2 bases and V by 8 bases; bases with no gene match: 6. The CDR3 is 14 amino acids. Germline values: CDR1 MNHEY, CDR2 SVGAGI. CDR3 protein: CASGRGQGNQPQHF. The CDR3 DNA reads TGTGCCAGCGGCCGAGGACAGGGCAATCAGCCCCAGCATTTT.

This chain uses TRBV27 with TRBJ2-3, with TRBD2 identical over 11 bases. Germline values: CDR1 MNHEY, CDR2 SMNVEV (reference sequence). The CDR3 extends over 15 amino acids. Trimming removed 6 bases from V and 8 bases from J; junction bases left unmatched: 10. Written as DNA, the CDR3 is TGTGCCAGCAGGATCTTAGCGGGAGGGCCGAGTACGCAGTATTTT. As protein: CASRILAGGPSTQYF.

The rearrangement uses TRBV6-1 and TRBJ2-2, with D unresolved. Per the germline V gene, CDR1 is MNHNS and CDR2 is SASEGT. Trimming cost V 4 bases and J 5 bases, with 17 bases left between them. The CDR3 is made up of 16 amino acids. The CDR3 spells CASSGHSIGTTGELFF. The CDR3 bases are TGTGCCAGCAGTGGCCATAGTATAGGTACTACCGGGGAGCTGTTTTTT.

The chain is built from TRBV5-3 and TRBJ2-7; 7 positions agree with TRBD2. TRBV5-3 is noted as an ORF with a role that remains uncertain. The CDR3 runs to 13 residues. Losses at the gene ends were 4 bases for V and 3 bases for J; bases not matched to a gene: 4. CDR3 nucleotides: TGTGCCAGAAGCAGGCGGGAGTTCTACGAGCAGTACTTC. Amino acids: CARSRREFYEQYF.

Regarding this clone: Other DNA variants within this sample encode the same CDR3. The V and J genes are TRBV6-1 and TRBJ2-3, with D tentatively TRBD2 (5 bases). V dropped 9 bases and J dropped 3 bases, with 13 bases sitting between them. CDR1 and CDR2 (germline): MNHNS, SASEGT. The CDR3 contains 13 residues. CDR3 protein: CASGRDRTDTQYF. DNA of the CDR3: TGTGCCAGTGGCCGGGATAGAACAGATACGCAGTATTTT.

The V gene is TRBV9, the J gene TRBJ2-1; D gene ambiguous. The CDR3 is made up of 12 amino acids. V was clipped by 4 bases and J by 8 bases, with 10 bases between them. CDR1 SGDLS and CDR2 YYNGEE come from the germline V gene. DNA for the CDR3: TGTGCCAGCAGCCAGACCCGCCATGAGCAGTTCTTC. Translated, it gives CASSQTRHEQFF. The variable domain in full, with the rest retrieved from reference TRBV9 and TRBJ2-1, is DSGVTQTPKHLITATGQRVTLRCSPRSGDLSVYWYQQSLDQGLQFLIQYYNGEERAKGNILERFSAQQFPDLHSELNLSSLELGDSALYFCASSQTRHEQFFGPGTRLTVL.